These 20 T cell receptor beta chains originate from one sample sequenced in a study of technical replicates of blood from a handful of donors. The repertoire was sequenced with immunoSEQ multiplex PCR; TCRdb's copy has only in-frame clones and lacks some. Here the sample spans tens of thousands of clones, approximately 83% being singletons. The sequenced sample was PBMCs. The receptors originated from a human donor in good health. Some clones in this sample may be carry-over from other donors' samples.

In its sample, this clone was seen once. In DNA, the CDR3 is TGCGCCAGCAGCTTGGAAACGGGACTTGGGACCTACGAGCAGTACTTC. Protein sequence: CASSLETGLGTYEQYF. This sequence joins TRBV5-1 and TRBJ2-7, with D maybe TRBD2 (6 bases). The CDR3 runs to 16 residues. Trimming pared 0 bases from V and 2 bases from J, leaving 15 bases between. Per the germline V gene, CDR1 is SGHRS and CDR2 is YFSETQ.

The chain joins TRBV9 to TRBJ1-4, with 9 positions matching TRBD1. Germline assignment: CDR1 SGDLS and CDR2 YYNGEE. The CDR3 runs to 16 residues. The junction had 14 bases not matched to a gene; V was cut back by 4 bases and J by 10 bases. The CDR3 bases are TGTGCCAGCAGCAAATATAGGGGACAGGGTTTTGGAAAACTGTTTTTT. Its protein product is CASSKYRGQGFGKLFF.

V gene TRBV6-1 combines with J gene TRBJ1-2, with D unclear. This CDR3 is built from 13 residues. Germline CDR1 and CDR2: MNHNS and SASEGT. V shed 3 bases and J shed 5 bases, with 10 bases lying between them. CDR3 protein: CASSEEAHYGYTF. The DNA of the CDR3 is TGTGCCAGCAGTGAGGAGGCCCATTATGGCTACACCTTC.

The V gene is TRBV6-4, the J gene TRBJ2-7; TRBD1 matches at 7 bases. This CDR3 comprises 17 residues. Looked up from germline, CDR1 is MRHNA and CDR2 is SNTAGT. Trimming cost V 6 bases and J 4 bases; bases outside gene matches: 18. Here the CDR3 reads CASRRSLGQLVAYEQYF. The DNA of the CDR3 is TGTGCCAGCAGGAGATCTCTGGGACAGTTAGTAGCATACGAGCAGTACTTC.

This chain uses TRBV9 with TRBJ2-4; TRBD1 matches 8 bases. The CDR3 length is 13 residues. V gave up 5 bases and J gave up 8 bases; unmatched junction bases: 6. CDR1 SGDLS and CDR2 YYNGEE come from the germline V gene. CDR3 protein: CASRKQGEDIQYF. In nucleotides, the CDR3 is TGTGCCAGCAGAAAACAGGGGGAGGACATTCAGTACTTC.

The genes are TRBV15 and TRBJ2-1; 15 bases fit TRBD2. The CDR3 is 17 amino acids. J was trimmed by 4 bases and V by 5 bases; bases with no gene match: 6. CDR1 is LNHNV, CDR2 YYDKDF, per germline (reference sequence). This chain's CDR3 is CATSRGLAGGPYNEQFF. CDR3 in DNA: TGTGCCACCAGCCGAGGACTAGCGGGGGGGCCATACAATGAGCAGTTCTTC.

The V and J genes are TRBV13 and TRBJ2-7; TRBD1 aligns across 12 bases. The CDR3 is made up of 14 amino acids. Germline assignment: CDR1 PRHDT and CDR2 FYEKMQ (reference sequence). V was pared by 5 bases and J by 4 bases, with 3 bases of the junction left unmatched. The CDR3 loop reads CASSQGQGAYEQYF. The CDR3 nucleotides are TGTGCCAGCAGCCAGGGACAGGGGGCGTACGAGCAGTACTTC.

This clone is a singleton in its sample. CDR3 sequence reads: CASSEGGRVDPYF. The CDR3 nucleotides read TGTGCCAGCAGTGAGGGCGGGAGGGTAGATCCGTATTTT. The gene calls are TRBV2 and TRBJ2-3; 9 bases map to TRBD2. From germline, CDR1 is SNHLY and CDR2 FYNNEI. V shed 3 bases, J shed 14 bases, and the junction held 9 bases outside the gene matches. The CDR3 is 13 amino acids.

The V gene is TRBV7-3, the J gene TRBJ2-2; 8 positions agree with TRBD2. V lost 5 bases and J lost 1; bases outside the gene matches: 6. The V gene's germline CDR1 is SGHTA and CDR2 FQGTGA. The CDR3 has 16 amino acids. CDR3 sequence: CASSPRSGMNTGELFF. As DNA, the CDR3 is TGTGCCAGCAGCCCCCGTAGCGGGATGAACACCGGGGAGCTGTTTTTT.

The rearrangement uses TRBV21-1 and TRBJ1-6; TRBD1 reflects the table's D call only, with no check against the DNA. TRBV21-1 is flagged as a pseudogene. The CDR3 has 15 amino acids. The CDR3: CASSTYRERDSPLHF. The CDR3 bases are TGTGCCAGCAGCACCTACAGGGAAAGGGATTCACCCCTCCACTTT.

CDR3 protein: CASSVSGVGGYTF. CDR3 nucleotides: TGTGCCAGCAGTGTTTCAGGGGTGGGAGGCTACACCTTC. The chain recombines TRBV25-1 with TRBJ1-2, with D perhaps TRBD1 (6 bases). V gave up 4 bases and J gave up 8 bases, with 14 bases separating them. There are 13 residues in the CDR3. From germline, CDR1 is MGHDK and CDR2 SYGVNS.

This chain connects TRBV6-1 to TRBJ2-7; 8 bases line up with TRBD1. Germline CDR1 and CDR2: MNHNS and SASEGT. The CDR3 covers 15 residues. V dropped 3 bases and J dropped 4; count of bases not matched to a gene: 8. The CDR3 DNA follows: TGTGCCAGCAGTGATGGTTTACAGGGGGTTTACGAGCAGTACTTC. It is translated as CASSDGLQGVYEQYF.

CDR3 bases: TGTGCCAGCAGTATAACTAGCGGGAGAAGAAATGAGCAGTTCTTC. This encodes CASSITSGRRNEQFF. The chain carries TRBV27 and TRBJ2-1; TRBD2 matches at 11 bases. Germline assignment: CDR1 MNHEY and CDR2 SMNVEV (reference sequence). The J segment lost 7 bases and the V segment lost 5 bases, leaving 7 bases of the junction unmatched. CDR3 size: 15 residues.

This chain links TRBV4-1 with TRBJ1-1; D is ambiguous. The germline V gene encodes CDR1 MGHRA and CDR2 YSYEKL. The CDR3 covers 15 residues. V was clipped by 4 bases and J by 5 bases, with 17 bases between them. This chain's CDR3 is CASSRIWASGTEAFF. The CDR3 DNA sequence: TGCGCCAGCAGCCGAATCTGGGCCTCGGGGACTGAAGCTTTCTTT.

The V call is TRBV25-1, the J call TRBJ1-4; D might be TRBD1 (6 bases). V was shortened by 7 bases and J by 4 bases, with 10 bases between the two germline ends. The CDR3 is made up of 13 amino acids. Per the germline V gene, CDR1 is MGHDK and CDR2 is SYGVNS. In nucleotides, the CDR3 is TGTGCCAGCAAGGACAGCTTTAATGAAAAACTGTTTTTT. Translated: CASKDSFNEKLFF.

The V gene is TRBV7-8, the J gene TRBJ2-7; TRBD2 matches 8 bases. V gave up 7 bases and J gave up 4 bases; unmatched junction bases: 12. Germline V gene sequence: CDR1 SGHVS, CDR2 FQNEAQ. The CDR3 has 15 residues. The CDR3 here is CASTRVGGANYEQYF. In nucleotides, the CDR3 is TGTGCCAGCACAAGGGTCGGGGGGGCCAATTACGAGCAGTACTTC.

V is TRBV1 and J is TRBJ2-7; whether TRBD1, the table's D call, matches the DNA was not checked. TRBV1 is deemed a pseudogene. The CDR3 has 14 amino acids. CDR3 residues: CTSSQASRAYEQYF. In nucleotides, the CDR3 is TGCACCAGCAGCCAAGCGAGCAGGGCGTACGAGCAGTACTTC.

The chain couples TRBV4-3 to TRBJ2-7; D is unclear. V lost 0 bases and J 1 base, leaving 7 bases between the germline ends. Per germline, CDR1 LGHNA and CDR2 YSLEER. This CDR3 is built from 14 residues. The CDR3 region has the DNA TGCGCCAGCAGCCAAGATATTAATTCCTACGAGCAGTACTTC. It codes for CASSQDINSYEQYF.

CDR3 nucleotides: TGTGCCAGCAGCTGGGGACGGCCCAGGGGGGGAAACACCATATATTTT. Its translation: CASSWGRPRGGNTIYF. This sequence joins TRBV7-2 and TRBJ1-3; 7 nucleotides agree with TRBD1. Per the germline V gene, CDR1 is SGHTA and CDR2 is FQGNSA. V was pared by 4 bases and J by 4 bases, with 10 bases of the junction left unmatched. The CDR3 runs 16 residues.

The chain combines TRBV4-3 with TRBJ2-7; possibly TRBD2 for D (5 bases). Germline V gene data show CDR1 as LGHNA and CDR2 as YSLEER. CDR3 size: 17 residues. V was trimmed by 2 bases and J by 6 bases, leaving 23 bases between them. The CDR3 bases are TGCGCCAGCAGCCAATCCCTCGAGAGGGTTTCCCCCTTCGAGCAGTACTTC. Amino acid sequence: CASSQSLERVSPFEQYF.